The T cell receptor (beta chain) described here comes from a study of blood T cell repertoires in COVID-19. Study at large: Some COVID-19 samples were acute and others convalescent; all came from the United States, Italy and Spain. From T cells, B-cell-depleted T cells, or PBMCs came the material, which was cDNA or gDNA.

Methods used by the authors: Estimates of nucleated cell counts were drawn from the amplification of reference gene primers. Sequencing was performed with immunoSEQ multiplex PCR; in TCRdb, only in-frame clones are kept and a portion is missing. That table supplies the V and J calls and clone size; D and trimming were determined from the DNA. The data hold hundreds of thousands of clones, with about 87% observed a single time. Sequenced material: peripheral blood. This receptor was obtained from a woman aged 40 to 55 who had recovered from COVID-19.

The CDR3 region is CASSLRRFGGDYGYTF. The CDR3 coding sequence is TGTGCCAGCAGCTTGCGGCGTTTCGGGGGAGACTATGGCTACACCTTC. The J gene is TRBJ1-2, the V gene TRBV5-5, with D tentatively TRBD1 (5 bases). Deletions cut 1 base from V and 3 bases from J, with 16 bases between. Germline CDR1 and CDR2: SGHKS and YYEKEE (reference sequence). This CDR3 is 16 amino acids long.